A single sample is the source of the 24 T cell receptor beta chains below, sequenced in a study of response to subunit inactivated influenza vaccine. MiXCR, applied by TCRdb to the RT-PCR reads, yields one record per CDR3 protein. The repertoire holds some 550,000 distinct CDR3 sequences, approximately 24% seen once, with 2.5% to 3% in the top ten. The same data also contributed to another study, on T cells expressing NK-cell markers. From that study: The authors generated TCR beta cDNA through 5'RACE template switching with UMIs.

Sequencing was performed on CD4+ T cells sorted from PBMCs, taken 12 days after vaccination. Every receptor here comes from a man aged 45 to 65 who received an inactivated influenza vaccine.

Here the CDR3 DNA reads TGCGCCAGCAGCCCCGAGACTAGCGGGGTTACCGGGGAGCTGTTTTTT. Amino acid sequence: CASSPETSGVTGELFF. The rearrangement links TRBV4-3 to TRBJ2-2, with 11 nucleotides matching TRBD2. Germline CDR1 is LGHNA and CDR2 is YSLEER. CDR3 size: 16 residues. V lost 4 bases to trimming and J lost 5 bases; unmatched junction nucleotides: 6.

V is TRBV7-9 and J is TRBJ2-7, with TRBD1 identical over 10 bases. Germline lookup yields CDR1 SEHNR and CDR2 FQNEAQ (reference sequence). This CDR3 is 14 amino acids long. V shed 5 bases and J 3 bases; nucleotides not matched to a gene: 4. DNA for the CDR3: TGTGCCAGCAGCCTCGGGGACAGGGGCTACGAGCAGTACTTC. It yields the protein CASSLGDRGYEQYF.

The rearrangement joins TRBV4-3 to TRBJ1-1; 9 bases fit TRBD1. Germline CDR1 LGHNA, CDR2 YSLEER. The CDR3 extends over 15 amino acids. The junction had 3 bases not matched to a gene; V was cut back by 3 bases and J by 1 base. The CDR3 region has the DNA TGCGCCAGCAGCCAGTCGGGACAGGGGAACACTGAAGCTTTCTTT. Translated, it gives CASSQSGQGNTEAFF.

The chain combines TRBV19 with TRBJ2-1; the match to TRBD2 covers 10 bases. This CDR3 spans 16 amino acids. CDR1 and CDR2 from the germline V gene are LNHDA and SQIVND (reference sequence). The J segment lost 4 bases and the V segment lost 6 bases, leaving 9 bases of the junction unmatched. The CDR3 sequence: CASRSLLAGVYNEQFF. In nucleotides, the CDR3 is TGTGCCAGTAGGTCCCTTCTAGCGGGGGTTTACAATGAGCAGTTCTTC.

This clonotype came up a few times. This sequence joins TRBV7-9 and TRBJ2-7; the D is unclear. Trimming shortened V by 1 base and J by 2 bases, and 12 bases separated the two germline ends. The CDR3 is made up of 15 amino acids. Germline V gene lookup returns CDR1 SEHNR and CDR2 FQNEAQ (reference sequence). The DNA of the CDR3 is TGTGCCAGCAGCTTAGGTGGTTTCGGGCCCTACGAGCAGTACTTC. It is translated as CASSLGGFGPYEQYF.

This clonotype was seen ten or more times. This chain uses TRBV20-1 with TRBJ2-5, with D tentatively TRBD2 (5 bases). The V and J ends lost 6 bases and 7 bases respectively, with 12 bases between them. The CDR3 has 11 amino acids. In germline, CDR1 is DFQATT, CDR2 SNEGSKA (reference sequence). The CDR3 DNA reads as TGCAGTGCCCGTCCAGGAGGGACCCAGTACTTC. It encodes CSARPGGTQYF.

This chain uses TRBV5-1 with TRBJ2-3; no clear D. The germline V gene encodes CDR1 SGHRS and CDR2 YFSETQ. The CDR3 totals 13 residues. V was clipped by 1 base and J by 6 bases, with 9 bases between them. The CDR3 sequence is CASSLSDGDTQYF. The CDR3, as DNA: TGCGCCAGCAGCTTGTCGGACGGTGATACGCAGTATTTT. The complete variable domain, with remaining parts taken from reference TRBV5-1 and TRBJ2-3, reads KAGVTQTPRYLIKTRGQQVTLSCSPISGHRSVSWYQQTPGQGLQFLFEYFSETQRNKGNFPGRFSGRQFSNSRSEMNVSTLELGDSALYLCASSLSDGDTQYFGPGTRLTVL.

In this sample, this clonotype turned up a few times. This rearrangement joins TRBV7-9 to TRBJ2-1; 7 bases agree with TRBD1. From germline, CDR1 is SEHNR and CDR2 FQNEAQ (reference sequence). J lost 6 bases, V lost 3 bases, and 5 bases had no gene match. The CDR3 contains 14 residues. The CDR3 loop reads CASSLPGQFNEQFF. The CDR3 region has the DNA TGTGCCAGCAGCTTGCCGGGACAGTTCAATGAGCAGTTCTTC.

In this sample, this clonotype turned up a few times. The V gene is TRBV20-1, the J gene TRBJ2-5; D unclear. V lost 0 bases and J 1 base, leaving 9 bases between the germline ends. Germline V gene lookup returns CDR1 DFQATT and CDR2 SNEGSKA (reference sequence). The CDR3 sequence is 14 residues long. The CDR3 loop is CSARDGGFQETQYF. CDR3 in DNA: TGCAGTGCTAGAGATGGTGGTTTCCAAGAGACCCAGTACTTC.

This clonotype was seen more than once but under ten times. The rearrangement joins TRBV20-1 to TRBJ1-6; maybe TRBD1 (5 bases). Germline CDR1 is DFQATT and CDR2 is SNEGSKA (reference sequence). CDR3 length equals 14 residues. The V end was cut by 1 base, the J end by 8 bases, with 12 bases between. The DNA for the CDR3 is TGCAGTGCTAGAGCTCCGACAGTTGATTCACCCCTCCACTTT. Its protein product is CSARAPTVDSPLHF.

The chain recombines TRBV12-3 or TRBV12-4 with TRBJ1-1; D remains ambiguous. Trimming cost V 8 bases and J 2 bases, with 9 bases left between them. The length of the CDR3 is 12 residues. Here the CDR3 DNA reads TGTGCCAGCGGAGTGAGAAACACTGAAGCTTTCTTT. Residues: CASGVRNTEAFF.

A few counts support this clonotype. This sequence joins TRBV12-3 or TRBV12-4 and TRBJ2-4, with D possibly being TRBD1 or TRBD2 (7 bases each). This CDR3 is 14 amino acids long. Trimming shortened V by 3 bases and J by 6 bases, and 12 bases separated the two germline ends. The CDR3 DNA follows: TGTGCCAGCAGTTTCCAGGGGGGGAGAAACATTCAGTACTTC. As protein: CASSFQGGRNIQYF.

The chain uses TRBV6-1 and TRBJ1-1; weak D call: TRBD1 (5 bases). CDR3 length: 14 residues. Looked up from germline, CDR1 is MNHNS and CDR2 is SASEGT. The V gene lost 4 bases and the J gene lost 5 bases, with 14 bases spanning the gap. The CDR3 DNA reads TGTGCCAGCAGTGTTACAGGCTTAGGGACTGAAGCTTTCTTT. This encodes CASSVTGLGTEAFF.

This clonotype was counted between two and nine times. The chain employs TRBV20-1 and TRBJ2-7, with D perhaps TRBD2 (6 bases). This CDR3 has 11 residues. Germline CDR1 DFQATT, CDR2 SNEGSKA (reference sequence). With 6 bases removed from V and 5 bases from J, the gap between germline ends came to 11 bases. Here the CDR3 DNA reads TGCAGTGCGACGGGACTCCACGAGCAGTACTTC. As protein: CSATGLHEQYF.

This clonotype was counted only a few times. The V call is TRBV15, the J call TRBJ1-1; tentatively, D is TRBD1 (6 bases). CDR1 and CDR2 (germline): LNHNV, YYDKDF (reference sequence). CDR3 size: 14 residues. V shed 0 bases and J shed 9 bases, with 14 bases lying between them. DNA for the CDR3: TGTGCCACCAGCAGAGATCTCCAGGGGAAAAAAGCTTTCTTT. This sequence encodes CATSRDLQGKKAFF.

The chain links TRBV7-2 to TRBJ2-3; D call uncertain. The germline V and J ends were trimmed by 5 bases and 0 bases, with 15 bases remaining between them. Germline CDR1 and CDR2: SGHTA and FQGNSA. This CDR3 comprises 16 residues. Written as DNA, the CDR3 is TGTGCCAGCAGCAAAAGGGTCGGCACTAGCACAGATACGCAGTATTTT. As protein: CASSKRVGTSTDTQYF.

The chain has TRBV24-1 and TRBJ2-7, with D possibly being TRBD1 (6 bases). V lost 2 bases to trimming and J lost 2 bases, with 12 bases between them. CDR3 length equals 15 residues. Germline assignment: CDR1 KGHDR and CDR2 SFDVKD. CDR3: CATSDSRDTTYEQYF. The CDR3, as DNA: TGTGCCACCAGTGATTCCCGGGACACCACCTACGAGCAGTACTTC.

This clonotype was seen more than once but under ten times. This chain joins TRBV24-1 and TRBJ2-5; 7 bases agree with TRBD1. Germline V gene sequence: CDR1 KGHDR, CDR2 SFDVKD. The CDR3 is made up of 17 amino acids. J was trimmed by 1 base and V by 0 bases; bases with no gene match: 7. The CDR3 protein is CATSDLGTGVIQETQYF. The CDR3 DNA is TGTGCCACCAGTGATTTGGGAACAGGGGTCATCCAAGAGACCCAGTACTTC.

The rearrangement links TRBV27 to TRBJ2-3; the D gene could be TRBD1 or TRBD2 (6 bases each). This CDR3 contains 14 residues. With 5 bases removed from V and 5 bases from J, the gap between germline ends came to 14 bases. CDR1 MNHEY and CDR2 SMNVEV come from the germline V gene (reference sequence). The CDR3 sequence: CASSLDGGRDTQYF. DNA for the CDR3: TGTGCCAGCAGTCTCGACGGGGGCCGAGATACGCAGTATTTT.

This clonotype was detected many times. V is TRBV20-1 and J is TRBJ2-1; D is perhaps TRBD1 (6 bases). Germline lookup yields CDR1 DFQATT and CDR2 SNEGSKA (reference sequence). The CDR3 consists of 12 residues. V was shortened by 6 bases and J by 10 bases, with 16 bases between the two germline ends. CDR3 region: CSATDRFLEQFF. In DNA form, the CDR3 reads TGCAGTGCGACCGACAGGTTTTTGGAGCAGTTCTTC.

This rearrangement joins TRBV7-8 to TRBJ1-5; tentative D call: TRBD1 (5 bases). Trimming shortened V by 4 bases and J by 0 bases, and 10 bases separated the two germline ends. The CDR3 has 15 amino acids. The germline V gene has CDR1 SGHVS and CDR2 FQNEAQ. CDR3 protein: CASSWDGDSNQPQHF. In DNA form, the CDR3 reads TGTGCCAGCAGCTGGGACGGAGATAGCAATCAGCCCCAGCATTTT.

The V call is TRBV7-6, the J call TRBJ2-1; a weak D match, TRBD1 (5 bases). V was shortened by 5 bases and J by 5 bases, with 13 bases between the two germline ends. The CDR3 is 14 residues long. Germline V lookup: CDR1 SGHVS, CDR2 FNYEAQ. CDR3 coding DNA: TGTGCCAGCAGCCCAGGGTGGAAGAACAATGAGCAGTTCTTC. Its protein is CASSPGWKNNEQFF.

The CDR3 bases are TGCAGTGCTAGGAGGGGCTTGAGTCAGCCCCAGCATTTT. This gives the protein CSARRGLSQPQHF. V and J are TRBV20-1 and TRBJ1-5; D is perhaps TRBD1 (5 bases). V lost 3 bases and J 6 bases, leaving 12 bases between the germline ends. Germline V CDR1 and CDR2: DFQATT, SNEGSKA (reference sequence). The CDR3 length is 13 residues.

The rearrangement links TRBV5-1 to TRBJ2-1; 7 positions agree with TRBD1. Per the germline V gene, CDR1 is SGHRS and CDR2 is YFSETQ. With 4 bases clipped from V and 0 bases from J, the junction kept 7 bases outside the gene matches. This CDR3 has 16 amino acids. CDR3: CASSVPGQSSYNEQFF. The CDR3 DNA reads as TGCGCCAGCAGCGTACCGGGACAGAGCTCCTACAATGAGCAGTTCTTC.